The 14 T cell receptor beta chains below were found in one sample sequenced in a study of T cells in Graves' hyperthyroidism and ophthalmopathy. Amplification targeted TCR beta CDR3 regions from RNA transcripts. A first-round RT-PCR of the TCR CDR3 used the HTBI primer set. Via MiXCR, TCRdb re-called the multiplex PCR reads, giving one row per CDR3 protein. The sample has about 320,000 distinct CDR3 sequences, about 15% seen once. Sequenced sample: blood. The receptors come from a man between 25 and 39 years old with Graves' hyperthyroidism.

The chain uses TRBV11-3 and TRBJ2-5, with D perhaps matching TRBD2 (5 bases). Germline V gene sequence: CDR1 SGHNT, CDR2 YENEEA. The CDR3 is 13 residues long. Trimming shortened V by 7 bases and J by 2 bases, and 11 bases separated the two germline ends. Written as DNA, the CDR3 is TGTGCCAGCACGGCGGGCAAACAAGAGACCCAGTACTTC. This gives the protein CASTAGKQETQYF.

This clonotype was seen repeatedly, ten times or more. The chain links TRBV6-1 to TRBJ2-1, with 10 bases that match TRBD2. The CDR3 is 14 amino acids. Germline CDR1 and CDR2: MNHNS and SASEGT. The V and J ends lost 2 bases and 5 bases, in that order; junction bases with no gene match: 0. The CDR3 sequence: CASSETSGNNEQFF. The CDR3 DNA reads TGTGCCAGCAGTGAAACTAGCGGGAACAATGAGCAGTTCTTC.

Many counts were recorded for this clonotype. The chain uses TRBV2 and TRBJ2-7, with 8 positions matching TRBD1. From germline, CDR1 is SNHLY and CDR2 FYNNEI. V shed 7 bases, J shed 4 bases, and the junction held 9 bases outside the gene matches. The CDR3 runs to 14 residues. The CDR3 DNA reads as TGTGCCAGCACCCTCCTCAGGGGGCAGTACGAGCAGTACTTC. Translating it yields CASTLLRGQYEQYF.

This clonotype was found many times. V and J are TRBV5-1 and TRBJ2-2; weak D call: TRBD2 (6 bases). The CDR3 runs 15 residues. V dropped 0 bases and J dropped 6 bases, with 12 bases sitting between them. Germline V gene data show CDR1 as SGHRS and CDR2 as YFSETQ. In DNA form, the CDR3 reads TGCGCCAGCAGCTTGGTGGCGGGATCCCCCGGGGAGCTGTTTTTT. Its translation is CASSLVAGSPGELFF.

This clonotype was seen a handful of times. CDR3 protein: CASSLIRVSGANVLTF. CDR3 DNA: TGTGCCAGCTCGTTAATCAGGGTTTCTGGGGCCAACGTCCTGACTTTC. The genes are TRBV18 and TRBJ2-6; possible D gene TRBD1, 5 bases. The V end lost 6 bases, the J end lost 1 base, and 13 bases lay between the germline ends. Germline V gives CDR1 KGHSH, CDR2 LQKENI. The CDR3 length is 16 residues.

In this sample, this clonotype turned up many times. V is TRBV20-1 and J is TRBJ2-5, with 14 bases aligning to TRBD2. Germline V gene lookup returns CDR1 DFQATT and CDR2 SNEGSKA (reference sequence). The CDR3 is made up of 14 amino acids. The V segment lost 7 bases and the J segment 4 bases; nucleotides outside the gene matches: 5. CDR3 sequence (DNA): TGCAGTGGCGTAGGACTAGCGGGAGGAGAGACCCAGTACTTC. The encoded protein is CSGVGLAGGETQYF.

In its sample, this clonotype was seen many times. V is TRBV5-1 and J is TRBJ1-1; weak D call: TRBD1 (6 bases). This CDR3 is 14 amino acids long. Trimming cost V 4 bases and J 3 bases, with 13 bases left between them. Germline lookup yields CDR1 SGHRS and CDR2 YFSETQ. CDR3 in DNA: TGCGCCAGCAGCCGCCAGGCAGGGGACACTGAAGCTTTCTTT. Amino acid sequence: CASSRQAGDTEAFF.

This clonotype showed up many times. CDR3 nucleotide sequence: TGCAGTGCTAGAGGGTTCGCGGGAGAAACTTACAATGAGCAGTTCTTC. It encodes CSARGFAGETYNEQFF. V gene TRBV20-1 combines with J gene TRBJ2-1, with TRBD2 matching 7 bases. Per germline, CDR1 DFQATT and CDR2 SNEGSKA (reference sequence). There are 16 residues in the CDR3. Trimming at V came to 1 base and at J to 4 bases, leaving 10 bases not matched to a gene.

The chain uses TRBV4-2 and TRBJ1-3; the D gene is possibly TRBD1 (6 bases). Trimming cost V 2 bases and J 2 bases, with 16 bases left between them. The CDR3 totals 17 residues. CDR1 and CDR2 (germline): LGHNA, YNFKEQ. CDR3 in DNA: TGTGCCAGCAGCCAAACTTTGGGGCGGGGGCCTGGAAACACCATATATTTT. Its translation is CASSQTLGRGPGNTIYF.

This clonotype came up many times. The junction departs from germline at one end; a sequencing error may be responsible. This chain links TRBV5-1 with TRBJ2-3; no reliable D call. There are 13 residues in the CDR3. Germline lookup yields CDR1 SGHRS and CDR2 YFSETQ. For the CDR3, the DNA is TGTGCCAGCAGTTTGGCGAGCACAGATACGCAGTATTTT. This gives the protein CASSLASTDTQYF.

The chain has TRBV3-1 and TRBJ2-7, with D perhaps matching TRBD1 (6 bases). This CDR3 spans 15 amino acids. Looked up from germline, CDR1 is LGHDT and CDR2 is YNNKEL (reference sequence). V shed 4 bases and J shed 0 bases, with 13 bases lying between them. CDR3 in amino acids: CASSLWTDHSYEQYF. The CDR3, as DNA: TGTGCCAGCAGCCTTTGGACAGACCACTCCTACGAGCAGTACTTC.

This clonotype was seen ten or more times. J is TRBJ2-7 and V is TRBV6-5; 7 nucleotides match TRBD1. With 2 bases clipped from V and 4 bases from J, the junction kept 5 bases outside the gene matches. Germline CDR1 MNHEY, CDR2 SVGAGI. The CDR3 contains 14 residues. The DNA of the CDR3 is TGTGCCAGCAGTTACCAGAACAGGGGATACGAGCAGTACTTC. It is translated as CASSYQNRGYEQYF.

This clonotype was picked up a small number of times. The rearrangement links TRBV6-1 to TRBJ2-2; D perhaps matches TRBD1 (6 bases). This CDR3 spans 14 amino acids. Per the germline V gene, CDR1 is MNHNS and CDR2 is SASEGT. Trimming took 7 bases from V and 6 from J, leaving 15 bases between them. CDR3 sequence reads: CASTGTIRAGELFF. The CDR3 coding sequence is TGTGCCAGCACTGGGACAATCCGCGCCGGGGAGCTGTTTTTT.

This clonotype turned up a few times. The CDR3 sequence is CSARNGQGANTGELFF. The CDR3 nucleotides read TGCAGTGCTAGGAATGGACAGGGGGCGAACACCGGGGAGCTGTTTTTT. This chain links TRBV20-1 with TRBJ2-2; the match to TRBD1 covers 10 bases. In germline, CDR1 is DFQATT, CDR2 SNEGSKA (reference sequence). Trimming cost V 3 bases and J 0 bases; bases outside gene matches: 4. The CDR3 consists of 16 residues.